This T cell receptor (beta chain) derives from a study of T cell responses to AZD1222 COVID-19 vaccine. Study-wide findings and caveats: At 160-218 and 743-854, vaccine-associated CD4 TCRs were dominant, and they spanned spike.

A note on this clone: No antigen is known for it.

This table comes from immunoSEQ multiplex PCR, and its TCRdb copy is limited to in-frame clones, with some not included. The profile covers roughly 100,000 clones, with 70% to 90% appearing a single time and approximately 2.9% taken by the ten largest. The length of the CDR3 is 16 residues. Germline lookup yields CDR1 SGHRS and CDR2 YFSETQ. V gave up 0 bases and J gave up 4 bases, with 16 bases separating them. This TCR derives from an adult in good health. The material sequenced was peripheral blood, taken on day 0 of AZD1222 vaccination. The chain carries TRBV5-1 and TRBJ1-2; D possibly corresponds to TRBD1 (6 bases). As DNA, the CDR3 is TGCGCCAGCAGCTTGGAATCAGGACAGCGTCTCTATGGCTACACCTTC. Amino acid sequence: CASSLESGQRLYGYTF.